The rows below give T cell receptor beta chains drawn from one sample of a study of blood T cell repertoires in COVID-19. The assay was immunoSEQ multiplex PCR, and TCRdb's table has in-frame clones only and misses some. The sample shows hundreds of thousands of clones, approximately 87% of them seen only once. The sequenced sample was peripheral blood. The receptors were sampled from a woman aged 40 to 50 who had recovered from COVID-19. CDR3s include the opening cysteine and the closing phenylalanine or tryptophan. The D gene is left open where the match is weak. Clone size appears in some rows only: once, few, many, or a class for an expanded clone.

J: TRBJ1-2; D: TRBD1; size: .; V: TRBV10-3; CDR3: CAISEPTGGVGYGYTF; DNA: TGTGCCATCAGTGAACCCACAGGGGGCGTCGGCTATGGCTACACCTTC
J: TRBJ1-1; D: .; size: .; V: TRBV5-1; CDR3: CASSLVIGAIEAFF; DNA: TGCGCCAGCAGCTTGGTCATAGGGGCGATTGAAGCTTTCTTT
J: TRBJ2-2; D: TRBD1; size: .; V: TRBV27; CDR3: CASRAPGQKNTGELFF; DNA: TGTGCCAGCAGGGCTCCGGGACAGAAGAACACCGGGGAGCTGTTTTTT
J: TRBJ1-2; D: .; size: once; V: TRBV30; CDR3: CAWIQAGGYTF; DNA: TGTGCCTGGATCCAGGCGGGGGGCTACACCTTC
J: TRBJ2-3; D: TRBD2; size: .; V: TRBV11-2; CDR3: CASSLDLTSGGAGWQYF; DNA: TGTGCCAGCAGCTTAGATCTAACTAGCGGGGGGGCCGGGTGGCAGTATTTT
J: TRBJ2-3; D: .; size: .; V: TRBV11-3; CDR3: CASSLAGTQYF; DNA: TGTGCCAGCAGCTTAGCGGGGACGCAGTATTTT
J: TRBJ1-1; D: TRBD1; size: .; V: TRBV5-1; CDR3: CASSAGTGRNTEAFF; DNA: TGCGCCAGCAGCGCGGGGACAGGGAGGAACACTGAAGCTTTCTTT
J: TRBJ1-2; D: .; size: once; V: TRBV5-1; CDR3: CASSSNVGQPNYGYTF; DNA: TGCGCCAGCAGCTCGAACGTGGGGCAGCCTAACTATGGCTACACCTTC
J: TRBJ1-5; D: .; size: .; V: TRBV6-4; CDR3: CASSDPSAGPNQPQHF; DNA: TGTGCCAGCAGTGATCCCTCTGCAGGGCCAAACCAGCCCCAGCATTTT
J: TRBJ2-7; D: .; size: .; V: TRBV15; CDR3: CATSILIPYEQYF; DNA: TGTGCCACCAGTATATTAATCCCCTACGAGCAGTACTTC
J: TRBJ2-5; D: TRBD2; size: .; V: TRBV5-4; CDR3: CASSLPAGGKETQYF; DNA: TGTGCCAGCAGCCTCCCAGCGGGGGGGAAAGAGACCCAGTACTTC
J: TRBJ1-1; D: .; size: .; V: TRBV5-1; CDR3: CASSSGHTNTEAFF; DNA: TGCGCCAGCAGCTCGGGACACACGAACACTGAAGCTTTCTTT
J: TRBJ1-1; D: .; size: .; V: TRBV3-1/TRBV3-2; CDR3: CASSPRWGHTEAFF; DNA: TGTGCCAGCAGCCCCCGGTGGGGGCACACTGAAGCTTTCTTT
J: TRBJ1-5; D: .; size: .; V: TRBV27; CDR3: CASSLFGDSRNQPQHF; DNA: TGTGCCAGCAGTTTATTCGGCGACAGCCGCAATCAGCCCCAGCATTTT
J: TRBJ2-3; D: .; size: .; V: TRBV4-1; CDR3: CASSQARGTASDTQYF; DNA: TGCGCCAGCAGCCAAGCCAGGGGAACCGCCTCAGATACGCAGTATTTT
J: TRBJ2-1; D: TRBD2; size: .; V: TRBV2; CDR3: CASSEVGRGLAHNEQFF; DNA: TGTGCCAGCAGTGAGGTAGGGCGGGGACTAGCTCACAATGAGCAGTTCTTC
J: TRBJ2-3; D: .; size: .; V: TRBV6-5; CDR3: CASSWQETSDTQYF; DNA: TGTGCCAGCAGTTGGCAGGAAACTTCGGATACGCAGTATTTT
J: TRBJ1-6; D: TRBD1; size: .; V: TRBV5-1; CDR3: CASSLWTGSDSPLHF; DNA: TGCGCCAGCAGCCTTTGGACAGGGTCGGATTCACCCCTCCACTTT
J: TRBJ2-7; D: .; size: .; V: TRBV5-5; CDR3: CASSLAGDSIVAYEQYF; DNA: TGTGCCAGCAGCTTGGCTGGGGACTCCATAGTGGCCTACGAGCAGTACTTC
J: TRBJ2-2; D: .; size: .; V: TRBV5-6; CDR3: CASSLYIGQITGELFF; DNA: TGTGCCAGCAGCTTGTATATCGGACAGATCACCGGGGAGCTGTTTTTT
J: TRBJ1-5; D: .; size: .; V: TRBV5-8; CDR3: CASSSSGGQPQHF; DNA: TGTGCCAGCAGCTCCTCCGGGGGTCAGCCCCAGCATTTT
J: TRBJ2-5; D: TRBD1; size: .; V: TRBV5-6; CDR3: CASRLRQGRETQYF; DNA: TGTGCCAGCAGGTTGAGACAGGGGCGAGAGACCCAGTACTTC
J: TRBJ1-4; D: .; size: .; V: TRBV5-1; CDR3: CASSSSGGEKLFF; DNA: TGCGCCAGCAGCTCTAGCGGGGGTGAAAAACTGTTTTTT
J: TRBJ1-5; D: .; size: .; V: TRBV6-2/TRBV6-3; CDR3: CASSYFGSWQPQHF; DNA: TGTGCCAGCAGTTATTTCGGGTCTTGGCAGCCCCAGCATTTT